The 30 T cell receptor beta chains below come from one sample, sequenced in a study of response to subunit inactivated influenza vaccine. MiXCR, run by TCRdb on the RT-PCR reads, gives a single entry per CDR3 protein. Of over 650,000 distinct CDR3 sequences in the sample, approximately 17% were seen once. The starting material was PBMCs from blood, obtained roughly 5 days after vaccination. These receptors all come from a man aged 50-60 years who received an inactivated influenza vaccine.

This clonotype was detected only a few times. The V call is TRBV20-1, the J call TRBJ2-3; unclear D gene. Germline V CDR1 and CDR2: DFQATT, SNEGSKA (reference sequence). This CDR3 has 12 amino acids. Trimming took off 2 bases at V and 4 bases at J, with 7 bases between the two ends. CDR3 in amino acids: CSARTRADTQYF. The CDR3 region has the DNA TGCAGTGCTAGAACAAGAGCAGATACGCAGTATTTT.

The rearrangement joins TRBV20-1 to TRBJ2-5; D call uncertain. Trimming pared 1 base from V and 2 bases from J, leaving 8 bases between. The CDR3 contains 13 residues. Germline CDR1 DFQATT, CDR2 SNEGSKA (reference sequence). CDR3 region: CSARVDVQETQYF. The CDR3 DNA follows: TGCAGTGCTAGAGTGGACGTACAAGAGACCCAGTACTTC.

The sample holds a few counts of this clonotype. This chain links TRBV6-1 with TRBJ2-7; D is ambiguous. CDR3 size: 14 residues. V was trimmed by 5 bases and J by 0 bases, leaving 11 bases between them. CDR1 MNHNS and CDR2 SASEGT come from the germline V gene. CDR3 residues: CASSKQRLSYEQYF. The CDR3 bases are TGTGCCAGCAGTAAACAGCGCCTCTCCTACGAGCAGTACTTC.

The chain links TRBV12-3 or TRBV12-4 to TRBJ2-2, with no clear D. This CDR3 has 17 residues. Deletions cut 1 base from V and 3 bases from J, with 15 bases between. Written as DNA, the CDR3 is TGTGCCAGCAGTTTAGAGACCGTAAAGTTGGACACCGGGGAGCTGTTTTTT. Translating it yields CASSLETVKLDTGELFF.

This clonotype was picked up a small number of times. The chain uses TRBV10-3 and TRBJ2-2, with TRBD2 matching over 10 bases. The CDR3 totals 15 residues. Germline lookup yields CDR1 ENHRY and CDR2 SYGVKD. Trimming removed 6 bases from V and 4 bases from J; junction bases left unmatched: 5. The CDR3 bases are TGTGCCATCAGAACTAGCGGGACTGCCACCGGGGAGCTGTTTTTT. Its translation: CAIRTSGTATGELFF.

This chain connects TRBV12-3 or TRBV12-4 to TRBJ2-3, with TRBD2 identical over 9 bases. V lost 3 bases, J lost 5 bases, and 3 bases stayed unmatched. The CDR3 runs 14 residues. The CDR3 loop is CASSFVAGVDTQYF. The CDR3 coding sequence is TGTGCCAGCAGTTTTGTAGCGGGAGTAGATACGCAGTATTTT.

The V call is TRBV19, the J call TRBJ1-1, with unresolved D. V lost 4 bases and J 4 bases, leaving 10 bases between the germline ends. The CDR3 loop spans 13 amino acids. Germline CDR1 reads LNHDA; CDR2 reads SQIVND (reference sequence). CDR3 DNA sequence: TGTGCCAGTAGTAAAATGGGGAGCACTGAAGCTTTCTTT. Residues: CASSKMGSTEAFF. The full variable domain, with the rest looked up from reference TRBV19 and TRBJ1-1, is DGGITQSPKYLFRKEGQNVTLSCEQNLNHDAMYWYRQDPGQGLRLIYYSQIVNDFQKGDIAEGYSVSREKKESFPLTVTSAQKNPTAFYLCASSKMGSTEAFFGQGTRLTVV.

This clonotype was found once. This chain links TRBV4-3 with TRBJ1-1, with D possibly matching TRBD1 (5 bases). Per germline, CDR1 LGHNA and CDR2 YSLEER. Trimming pared 0 bases from V and 5 bases from J, leaving 10 bases between. CDR3 length equals 14 residues. CDR3 in amino acids: CASSQDQGRTEAFF. Here the CDR3 DNA reads TGCGCCAGCAGCCAAGACCAGGGAAGGACTGAAGCTTTCTTT.

This clonotype was found many times. The chain employs TRBV15 and TRBJ2-7; D is unresolved. The germline gives CDR1 LNHNV, CDR2 YYDKDF (reference sequence). V lost 0 bases to trimming and J lost 0 bases, with 9 bases between them. The CDR3 spans 15 residues. The CDR3 coding sequence is TGTGCCACCAGCAGAGAAGTGGGGTTCTCCTACGAGCAGTACTTC. Protein product: CATSREVGFSYEQYF.

CDR3 sequence (DNA): TGTGCCAGCAGCAACGGACAGGGACCTCAGCCCCAGCATTTT. Amino acids: CASSNGQGPQPQHF. This chain joins TRBV7-8 and TRBJ1-5; 8 bases are shared with TRBD1. Per germline, CDR1 SGHVS and CDR2 FQNEAQ. The J segment lost 6 bases and the V segment lost 5 bases, leaving 6 bases of the junction unmatched. The CDR3 length is 14 residues.

This chain links TRBV6-1 with TRBJ2-7, with 7 bases fitting TRBD2. V lost 1 base, J lost 0 bases, and 6 bases stayed unmatched. The germline CDR1 and CDR2 sequences are MNHNS and SASEGT. This CDR3 spans 16 amino acids. Here the CDR3 reads CASSEGGGLLSYEQYF. CDR3 coding DNA: TGTGCCAGCAGTGAAGGTGGGGGACTACTCTCCTACGAGCAGTACTTC.

In DNA form, the CDR3 reads TGCAGCGTTGAAGAGGGGAGTGGAGAAAAACTGTTTTTT. Translation gives CSVEEGSGEKLFF. The V gene is TRBV29-1, the J gene TRBJ1-4; no clear D gene. The CDR3 runs 13 residues. The V and J ends lost 0 bases and 8 bases respectively, with 10 bases between them. In germline, CDR1 is SQVTM, CDR2 ANQGSEA.

V is TRBV24-1 and J is TRBJ2-2, with 8 nucleotides matching TRBD1. This CDR3 contains 15 residues. V was pared by 3 bases and J by 5 bases, with 4 bases of the junction left unmatched. Looked up from germline, CDR1 is KGHDR and CDR2 is SFDVKD. Written as DNA, the CDR3 is TGTGCCACCAGTGATCGGACAGGGTATACCGGGGAGCTGTTTTTT. Protein sequence: CATSDRTGYTGELFF.

Only a few counts were recorded for this clonotype. V gene TRBV24-1 combines with J gene TRBJ2-3, with TRBD2 matching 12 bases. V lost 1 base to trimming and J lost 4 bases; unmatched junction nucleotides: 5. The CDR3 covers 17 residues. Germline values: CDR1 KGHDR, CDR2 SFDVKD. This CDR3 reads CATSDFPSGGAPDTQYF. CDR3 bases: TGTGCCACCAGTGATTTCCCTAGCGGGGGGGCCCCAGATACGCAGTATTTT.

This clonotype was found a few times. V gene TRBV28 combines with J gene TRBJ2-7; D gene uncertain. Germline V gene sequence: CDR1 MDHEN, CDR2 SYDVKM. The germline V and J ends were trimmed by 5 bases and 6 bases, with 17 bases remaining between them. The CDR3 has 14 amino acids. The CDR3 DNA sequence: TGTGCCAGCAGTGTCCGAGTTCAGTCCACCGAGCAGTACTTC. Encoded protein: CASSVRVQSTEQYF. Filled out from reference TRBV28 and TRBJ2-7, the complete variable domain reads DVKVTQSSRYLVKRTGEKVFLECVQDMDHENMFWYRQDPGLGLRLIYFSYDVKMKEKGDIPEGYSVSREKKERFSLILESASTNQTSMYLCASSVRVQSTEQYFGPGTRLTVT.

This chain uses TRBV27 with TRBJ2-1; 11 bases map to TRBD1. With V trimmed by 5 bases and J by 2 bases, 5 bases remained unmatched. The length of the CDR3 is 16 residues. CDR1 MNHEY and CDR2 SMNVEV come from the germline V gene (reference sequence). The CDR3 sequence: CASSPRTGGAYNEQFF. For the CDR3, the DNA is TGTGCCAGCAGTCCCAGGACAGGGGGCGCCTACAATGAGCAGTTCTTC.

This clonotype was seen a handful of times. V and J are TRBV20-1 and TRBJ1-1, with D maybe TRBD1 (6 bases). The germline V and J ends were trimmed by 4 bases and 5 bases, with 14 bases remaining between them. CDR1 and CDR2 (germline): DFQATT, SNEGSKA (reference sequence). The CDR3 consists of 13 residues. The CDR3 bases are TGCAGTGCTAATGGGGGGCCGGGGACTGAAGCTTTCTTT. Its protein is CSANGGPGTEAFF.

This chain connects TRBV19 to TRBJ2-5, with TRBD2 identical over 14 bases. The ends lost 5 bases at V and 2 bases at J; junction bases unmatched: 7. The CDR3 covers 17 residues. CDR1 and CDR2 from the germline V gene are LNHDA and SQIVND (reference sequence). The CDR3 DNA reads as TGTGCCAGTAGTCCGGGACTAGCGGGGGACCTACAAGAGACCCAGTACTTC. This sequence encodes CASSPGLAGDLQETQYF.

This clonotype turned up a few times. This chain connects TRBV12-3 or TRBV12-4 to TRBJ2-1, with 13 bases identical to TRBD2. J lost 11 bases, V lost 6 bases, and 7 bases had no gene match. This CDR3 comprises 14 residues. The CDR3 DNA reads TGTGCCAGCAGCCCTAGGACTAGCGGGAGTCAGCAGTTCTTC. This codes for CASSPRTSGSQQFF.

V is TRBV11-2 and J is TRBJ2-5; 10 nucleotides line up with TRBD2. CDR1 and CDR2 from the germline V gene are SGHAT and FQNNGV. This CDR3 has 17 amino acids. Losses at the gene ends were 5 bases for V and 3 bases for J; bases not matched to a gene: 12. The CDR3 loop reads CASSRGGLAGVKETQYF. The CDR3 DNA sequence: TGTGCCAGCAGCCGGGGGGGGCTAGCGGGAGTAAAAGAGACCCAGTACTTC.

The chain is built from TRBV7-9 and TRBJ2-5, with D possibly being TRBD1 or TRBD2 (5 bases each). Between the trimmed V and J ends, which lost 7 bases and 5 bases, there was a span of 20 bases. The CDR3 sequence is 15 residues long. Looked up from germline, CDR1 is SEHNR and CDR2 is FQNEAQ (reference sequence). CDR3 residues: CASTPPRTEGETQYF. For the CDR3, the DNA is TGTGCCAGCACCCCGCCCCGGACCGAGGGGGAGACCCAGTACTTC.

This clonotype appeared many times. The gene calls are TRBV7-2 and TRBJ2-5; D is uncertain. V lost 3 bases, J lost 2 bases, and 7 bases lay in between. The CDR3 length is 13 residues. Germline loops: CDR1 SGHTA, CDR2 FQGNSA. In DNA, the CDR3 is TGTGCCAGCAGCTTTTCCCAGCAAGAGACCCAGTACTTC. It specifies CASSFSQQETQYF.

The chain couples TRBV7-8 to TRBJ2-5, with TRBD1 matching over 10 bases. This CDR3 is 15 amino acids long. Germline CDR1 and CDR2: SGHVS and FQNEAQ. V gave up 5 bases and J gave up 4 bases; unmatched junction bases: 7. CDR3 in amino acids: CASSPGGQGRETQYF. CDR3 sequence (DNA): TGTGCCAGCAGCCCAGGGGGACAGGGGAGAGAGACCCAGTACTTC.

The chain links TRBV6-6 to TRBJ1-1; the D gene is possibly TRBD1 (6 bases). V was clipped by 8 bases and J by 1 base, with 11 bases between them. The CDR3 length is 13 residues. Germline-derived CDR1 and CDR2 are MNHNY and SVGAGI (reference sequence). Written as DNA, the CDR3 is TGTGCCAGCGGTACAGGGTCGAACACTGAAGCTTTCTTT. It is translated as CASGTGSNTEAFF.

The chain combines TRBV10-3 with TRBJ2-1, with D uncertain. The germline V gene has CDR1 ENHRY and CDR2 SYGVKD. V lost 4 bases and J lost 4, with 11 bases in between. The CDR3 extends over 14 amino acids. The CDR3 protein is CAISGTTPYNEQFF. The CDR3 DNA follows: TGTGCCATCAGTGGGACCACCCCTTACAATGAGCAGTTCTTC.

This clonotype was observed many times. J is TRBJ1-6 and V is TRBV6-1; TRBD1 might be the D (5 bases). V lost 7 bases to trimming and J lost 6 bases, with 16 bases between them. CDR1 and CDR2 from the germline V gene are MNHNS and SASEGT. This CDR3 spans 15 amino acids. The CDR3 is CASKKTGTSNSPLHF. DNA of the CDR3: TGTGCCAGCAAAAAGACCGGGACTTCTAATTCACCCCTCCACTTT.

The chain uses TRBV11-2 and TRBJ2-1, with TRBD2 matching over 12 bases. CDR1 and CDR2 from the germline V gene are SGHAT and FQNNGV. After removal of 5 bases from V and 0 bases from J, the junction contained 2 bases not matched to a gene. This CDR3 contains 16 residues. This CDR3 is CASSGLAGNSYNEQFF. DNA of the CDR3: TGTGCCAGCAGCGGACTAGCGGGGAACTCCTACAATGAGCAGTTCTTC.

The rearrangement joins TRBV4-3 to TRBJ1-2; 7 nucleotides match TRBD1. The CDR3 spans 17 residues. Germline lookup yields CDR1 LGHNA and CDR2 YSLEER. With V trimmed by 0 bases and J by 6 bases, 13 bases remained unmatched. CDR3 amino acids: CASSQELSRDSGDGYTF. CDR3 DNA sequence: TGCGCCAGCAGCCAAGAACTGAGCCGGGACAGTGGTGATGGCTACACCTTC.

There are many counts of this clonotype. V and J are TRBV6-4 and TRBJ2-1; 11 positions match TRBD2. Germline V gene data show CDR1 as MRHNA and CDR2 as SNTAGT. This CDR3 is 15 amino acids long. The V and J ends lost 6 bases and 4 bases, in that order; junction bases with no gene match: 5. The CDR3 coding sequence is TGTGCCAGCAGAAAAGTAGCGGGGGGGTACAATGAGCAGTTCTTC. This gives the protein CASRKVAGGYNEQFF.

Details on this clonotype: One end of the junction does not line up with germline, which may come from a read error. V gene TRBV28 combines with J gene TRBJ2-3; 8 bases match TRBD2. The germline CDR1 and CDR2 sequences are MDHEN and SYDVKM. The CDR3 consists of 16 residues. CDR3 region: CASSSSREGGWDTQSF. The CDR3 nucleotides read TGTGCCAGCAGTTCCTCTCGGGAGGGCGGTTGGGATACGCAGTCTTTT.